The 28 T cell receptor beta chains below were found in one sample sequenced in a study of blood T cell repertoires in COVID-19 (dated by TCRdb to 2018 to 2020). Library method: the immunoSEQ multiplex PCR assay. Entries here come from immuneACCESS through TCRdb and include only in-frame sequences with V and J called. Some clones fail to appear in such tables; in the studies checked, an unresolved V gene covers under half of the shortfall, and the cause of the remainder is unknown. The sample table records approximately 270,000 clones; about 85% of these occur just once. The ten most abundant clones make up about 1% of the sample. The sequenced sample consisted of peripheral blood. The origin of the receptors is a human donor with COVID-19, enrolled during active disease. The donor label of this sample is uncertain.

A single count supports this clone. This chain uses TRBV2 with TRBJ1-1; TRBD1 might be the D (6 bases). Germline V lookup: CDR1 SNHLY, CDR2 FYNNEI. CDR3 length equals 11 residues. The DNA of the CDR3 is TGTGCAGAAGGGAACAGGGTTGAAGCTTTCTTT. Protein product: CAEGNRVEAFF.

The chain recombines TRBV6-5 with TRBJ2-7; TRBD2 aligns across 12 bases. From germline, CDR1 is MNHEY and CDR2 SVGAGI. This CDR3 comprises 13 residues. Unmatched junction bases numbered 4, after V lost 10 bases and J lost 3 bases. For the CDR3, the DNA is TGTGCCACCCGACTAGCGGGGGACTACGAGCAGTACTTC. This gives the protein CATRLAGDYEQYF.

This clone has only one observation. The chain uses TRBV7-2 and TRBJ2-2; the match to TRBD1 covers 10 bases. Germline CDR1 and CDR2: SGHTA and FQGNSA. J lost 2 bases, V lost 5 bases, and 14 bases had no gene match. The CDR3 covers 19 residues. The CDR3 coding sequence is TGTGCCAGCAGCCCCCCCCGGGACAGGGGACCCCTAAACACCGGGGAGCTGTTTTTT. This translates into CASSPPRDRGPLNTGELFF.

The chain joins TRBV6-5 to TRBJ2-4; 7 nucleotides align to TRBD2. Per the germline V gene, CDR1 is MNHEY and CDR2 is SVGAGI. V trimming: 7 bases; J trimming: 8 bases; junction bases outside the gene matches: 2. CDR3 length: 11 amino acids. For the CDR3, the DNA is TGTGCCAGCATGGGGAGGGACATTCAGTACTTC. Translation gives CASMGRDIQYF.

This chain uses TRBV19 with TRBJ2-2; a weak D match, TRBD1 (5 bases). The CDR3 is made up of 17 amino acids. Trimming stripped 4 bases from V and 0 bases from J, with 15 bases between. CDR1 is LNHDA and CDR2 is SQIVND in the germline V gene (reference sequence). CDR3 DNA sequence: TGTGCCAGTAGTAAAGGGGCCCGATACGCGAACACCGGGGAGCTGTTTTTT. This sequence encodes CASSKGARYANTGELFF.

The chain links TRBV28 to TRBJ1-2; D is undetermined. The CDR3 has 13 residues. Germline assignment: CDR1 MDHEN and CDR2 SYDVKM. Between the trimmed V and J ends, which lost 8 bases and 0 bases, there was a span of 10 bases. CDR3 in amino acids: CASCWHPNYGYTF. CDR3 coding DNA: TGTGCCAGCTGCTGGCACCCTAACTATGGCTACACCTTC.

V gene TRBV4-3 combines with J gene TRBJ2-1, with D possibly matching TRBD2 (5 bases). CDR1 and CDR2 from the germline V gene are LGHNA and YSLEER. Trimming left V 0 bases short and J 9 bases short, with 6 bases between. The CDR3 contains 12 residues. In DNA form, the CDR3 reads TGCGCCAGCAGCCAAGAGGGGAGTGAGCAGTTCTTC. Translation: CASSQEGSEQFF.

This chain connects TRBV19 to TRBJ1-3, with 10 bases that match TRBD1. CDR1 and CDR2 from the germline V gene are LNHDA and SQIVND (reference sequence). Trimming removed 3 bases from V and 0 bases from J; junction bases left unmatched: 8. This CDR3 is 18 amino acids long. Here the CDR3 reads CASSIVRDRGHSGNTIYF. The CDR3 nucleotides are TGTGCCAGTAGTATCGTCCGGGACAGGGGACACTCTGGAAACACCATATATTTT.

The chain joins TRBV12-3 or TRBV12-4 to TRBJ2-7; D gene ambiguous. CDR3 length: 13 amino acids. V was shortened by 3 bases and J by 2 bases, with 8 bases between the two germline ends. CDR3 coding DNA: TGTGCCAGCAGTTTCACACCCGCCTACGAGCAGTACTTC. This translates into CASSFTPAYEQYF.

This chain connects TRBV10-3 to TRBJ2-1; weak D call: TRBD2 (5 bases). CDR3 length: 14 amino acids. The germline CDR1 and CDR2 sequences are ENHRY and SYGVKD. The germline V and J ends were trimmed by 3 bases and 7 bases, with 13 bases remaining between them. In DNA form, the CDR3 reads TGTGCCATCAGTGATCCGAGGGAGAGGAATGAGCAGTTCTTC. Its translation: CAISDPRERNEQFF.

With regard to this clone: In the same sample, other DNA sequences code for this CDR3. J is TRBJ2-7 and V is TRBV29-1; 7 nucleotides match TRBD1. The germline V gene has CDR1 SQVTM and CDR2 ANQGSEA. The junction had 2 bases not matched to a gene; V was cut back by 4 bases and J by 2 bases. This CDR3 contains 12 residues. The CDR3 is CSVVGQAYEQYF. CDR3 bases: TGCAGCGTTGTCGGACAGGCCTACGAGCAGTACTTC.

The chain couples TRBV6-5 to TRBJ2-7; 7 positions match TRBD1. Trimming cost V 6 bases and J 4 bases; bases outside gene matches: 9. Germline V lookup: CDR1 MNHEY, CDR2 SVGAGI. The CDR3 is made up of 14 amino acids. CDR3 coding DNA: TGTGCCAGCAGGACAGGGCCCTCCTTATACGAGCAGTACTTC. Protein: CASRTGPSLYEQYF.

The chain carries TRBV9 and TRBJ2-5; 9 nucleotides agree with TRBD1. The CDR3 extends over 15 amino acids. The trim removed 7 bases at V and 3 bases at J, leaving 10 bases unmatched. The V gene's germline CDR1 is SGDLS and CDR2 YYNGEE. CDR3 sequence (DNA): TGTGCCAGCGGAATCTCCGGGACAGGGAAAGAGACCCAGTACTTC. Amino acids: CASGISGTGKETQYF.

For the CDR3, the DNA is TGTGCCATCAGTCCCGGGACTAGCCCCATCCAGGGGGACCAGTACTTC. Protein sequence: CAISPGTSPIQGDQYF. The rearrangement links TRBV10-3 to TRBJ2-5; 9 bases fit TRBD2. The ends lost 5 bases at V and 10 bases at J; junction bases unmatched: 17. The CDR3 is made up of 16 amino acids. Germline lookup yields CDR1 ENHRY and CDR2 SYGVKD.

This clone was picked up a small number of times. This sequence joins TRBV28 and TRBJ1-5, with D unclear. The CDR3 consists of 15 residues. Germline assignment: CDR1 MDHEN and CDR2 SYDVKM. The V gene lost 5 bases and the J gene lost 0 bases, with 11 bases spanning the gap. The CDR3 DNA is TGTGCCAGCAGTCCCGACACGTATAGCAATCAGCCCCAGCATTTT. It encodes CASSPDTYSNQPQHF.

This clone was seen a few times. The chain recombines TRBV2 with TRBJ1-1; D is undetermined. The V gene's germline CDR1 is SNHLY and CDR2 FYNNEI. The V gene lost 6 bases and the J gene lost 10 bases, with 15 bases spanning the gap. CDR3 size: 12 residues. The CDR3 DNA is TGTGCCAGCAGGGGTGACTGGGTTCGAGCTTTCTTT. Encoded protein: CASRGDWVRAFF.

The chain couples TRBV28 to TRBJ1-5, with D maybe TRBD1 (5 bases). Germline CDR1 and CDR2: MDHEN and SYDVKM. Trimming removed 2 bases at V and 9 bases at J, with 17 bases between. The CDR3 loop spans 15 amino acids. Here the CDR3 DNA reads TGTGCCAGCAGTTTACCGGACACCCTGATGGGGCCCCAGCATTTT. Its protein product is CASSLPDTLMGPQHF.

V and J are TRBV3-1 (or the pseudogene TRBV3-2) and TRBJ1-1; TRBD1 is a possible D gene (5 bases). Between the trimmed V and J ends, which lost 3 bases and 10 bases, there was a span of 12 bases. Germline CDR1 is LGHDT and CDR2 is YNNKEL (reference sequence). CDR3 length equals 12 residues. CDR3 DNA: TGTGCCAGCAGCCATGTTGGGGCAGGAGCTTTCTTT. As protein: CASSHVGAGAFF.

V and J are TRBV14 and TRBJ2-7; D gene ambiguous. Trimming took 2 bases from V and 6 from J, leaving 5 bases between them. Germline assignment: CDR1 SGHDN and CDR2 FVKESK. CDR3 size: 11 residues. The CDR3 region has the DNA TGTGCCAGCAGCCAAACTGGCGAGCAGTACTTC. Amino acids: CASSQTGEQYF. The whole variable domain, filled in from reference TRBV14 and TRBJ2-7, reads EAGVTQFPSHSVIEKGQTVTLRCDPISGHDNLYWYRRVMGKEIKFLLHFVKESKQDESGMPNNRFLAERTGGTYSTLKVQPAELEDSGVYFCASSQTGEQYFGPGTRLTVT.

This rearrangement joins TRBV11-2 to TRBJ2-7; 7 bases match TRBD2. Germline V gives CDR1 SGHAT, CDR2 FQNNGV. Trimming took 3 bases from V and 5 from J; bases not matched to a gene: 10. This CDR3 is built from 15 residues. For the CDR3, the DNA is TGTGCCAGCAGCTTCGGCAGCGGGACCTTTGACGAGCAGTACTTC. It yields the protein CASSFGSGTFDEQYF.

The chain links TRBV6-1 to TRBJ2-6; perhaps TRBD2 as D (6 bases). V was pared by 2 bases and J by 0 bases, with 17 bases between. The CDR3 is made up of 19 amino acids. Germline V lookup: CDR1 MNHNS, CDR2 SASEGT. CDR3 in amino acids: CASSEPGDFVNSGANVLTF. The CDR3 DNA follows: TGTGCCAGCAGTGAACCCGGGGACTTCGTGAACTCTGGGGCCAACGTCCTGACTTTC.

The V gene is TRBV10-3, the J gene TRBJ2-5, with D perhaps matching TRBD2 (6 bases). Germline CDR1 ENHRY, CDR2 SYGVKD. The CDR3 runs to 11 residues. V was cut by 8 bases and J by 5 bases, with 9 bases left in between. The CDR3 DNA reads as TGTGCCATCGGGACTCGGGAGACCCAGTACTTC. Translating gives CAIGTRETQYF.

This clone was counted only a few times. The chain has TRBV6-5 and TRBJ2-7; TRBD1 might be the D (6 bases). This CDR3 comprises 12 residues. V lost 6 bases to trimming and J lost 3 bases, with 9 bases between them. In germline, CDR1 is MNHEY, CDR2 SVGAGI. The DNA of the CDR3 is TGTGCCAGCAGCCAAGGGGGCTACGAGCAGTACTTC. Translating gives CASSQGGYEQYF.

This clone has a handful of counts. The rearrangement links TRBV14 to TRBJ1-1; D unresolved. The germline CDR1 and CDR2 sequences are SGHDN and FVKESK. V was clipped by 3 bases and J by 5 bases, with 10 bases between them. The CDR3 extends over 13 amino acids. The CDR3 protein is CASSQTSGTEAFF. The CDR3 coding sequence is TGTGCCAGCAGCCAGACCTCGGGGACTGAAGCTTTCTTT.

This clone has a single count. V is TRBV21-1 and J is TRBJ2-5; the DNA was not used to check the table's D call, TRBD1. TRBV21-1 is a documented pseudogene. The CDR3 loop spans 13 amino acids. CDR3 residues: CASSKRTQETQYF. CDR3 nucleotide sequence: TGTGCCAGCAGCAAACGGACACAAGAGACCCAGTACTTC.

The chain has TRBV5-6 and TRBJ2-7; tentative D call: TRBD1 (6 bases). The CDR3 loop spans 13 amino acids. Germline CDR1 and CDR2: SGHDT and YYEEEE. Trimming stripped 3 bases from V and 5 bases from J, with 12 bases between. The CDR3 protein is CASSYDYRDEQYF. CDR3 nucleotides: TGTGCCAGCAGCTACGATTACAGGGACGAGCAGTACTTC.

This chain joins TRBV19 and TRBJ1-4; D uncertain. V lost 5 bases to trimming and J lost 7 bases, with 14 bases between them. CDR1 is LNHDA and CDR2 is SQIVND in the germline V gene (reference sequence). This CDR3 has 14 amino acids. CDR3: CASSPLTRGEKLFF. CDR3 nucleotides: TGTGCCAGTAGTCCCTTGACCCGGGGTGAAAAACTGTTTTTT.

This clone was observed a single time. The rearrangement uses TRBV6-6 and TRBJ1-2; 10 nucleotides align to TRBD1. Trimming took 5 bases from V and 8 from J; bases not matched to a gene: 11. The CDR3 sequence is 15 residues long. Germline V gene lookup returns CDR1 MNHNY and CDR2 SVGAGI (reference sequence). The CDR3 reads CASSPGGQGFYGYTF. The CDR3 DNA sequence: TGTGCCAGCAGTCCGGGGGGACAGGGGTTCTACGGCTACACCTTC.